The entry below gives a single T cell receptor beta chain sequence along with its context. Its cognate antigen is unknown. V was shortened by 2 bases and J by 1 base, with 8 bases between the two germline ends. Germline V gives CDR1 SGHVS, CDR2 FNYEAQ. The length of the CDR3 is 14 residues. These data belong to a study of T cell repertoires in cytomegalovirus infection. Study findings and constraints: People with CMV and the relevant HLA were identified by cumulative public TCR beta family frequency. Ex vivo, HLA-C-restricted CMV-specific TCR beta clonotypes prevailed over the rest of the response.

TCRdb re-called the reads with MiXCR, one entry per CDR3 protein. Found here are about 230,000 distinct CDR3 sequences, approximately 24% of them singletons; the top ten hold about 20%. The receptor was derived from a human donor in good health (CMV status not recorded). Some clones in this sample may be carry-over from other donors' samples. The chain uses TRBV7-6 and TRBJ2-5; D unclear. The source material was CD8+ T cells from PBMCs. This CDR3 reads CASSLPSSQETQYF. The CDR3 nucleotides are TGTGCCAGCAGCTTACCGTCTTCCCAAGAGACCCAGTACTTC.